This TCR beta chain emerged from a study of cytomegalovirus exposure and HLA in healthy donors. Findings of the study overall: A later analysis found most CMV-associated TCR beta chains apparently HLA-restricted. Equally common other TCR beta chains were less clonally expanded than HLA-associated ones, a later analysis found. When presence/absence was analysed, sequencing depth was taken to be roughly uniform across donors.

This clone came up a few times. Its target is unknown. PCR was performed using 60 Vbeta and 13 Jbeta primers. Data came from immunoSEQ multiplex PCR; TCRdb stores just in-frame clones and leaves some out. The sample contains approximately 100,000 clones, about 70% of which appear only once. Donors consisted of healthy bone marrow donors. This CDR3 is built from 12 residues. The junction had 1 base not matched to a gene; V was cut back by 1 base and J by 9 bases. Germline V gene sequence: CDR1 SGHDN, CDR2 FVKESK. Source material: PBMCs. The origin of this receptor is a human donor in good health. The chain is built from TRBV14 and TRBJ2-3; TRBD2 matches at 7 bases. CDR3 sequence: CASSQARGTQYF. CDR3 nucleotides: TGTGCCAGCAGCCAAGCGCGGGGGACGCAGTATTTT.